This entry lists 17 T cell receptor beta chains sequenced from one sample in a study of OX40 agonist ivuxolimab in advanced cancers. Assay: immunoSEQ multiplex PCR; the TCRdb copy retains only in-frame clones and omits some. The table has around 76,000 clones, around 85% seen once. The sample consisted of CD4+ or CD8+ T cells sorted from blood, taken in a trial of the OX40 agonist ivuxolimab. The receptors here all came from an adult with an advanced solid tumor such as melanoma, head and neck, liver or kidney cancer.

As DNA, the CDR3 is TGTGCCACCCGGGGGGGGGAGGGACAGCCCCAGCATTTT. Translated: CATRGGEGQPQHF. V is TRBV10-3 and J is TRBJ1-5; possible D gene TRBD1, 5 bases. CDR3 size: 13 residues. The germline V gene has CDR1 ENHRY and CDR2 SYGVKD. With 10 bases removed from V and 7 bases from J, the gap between germline ends came to 17 bases.

The chain recombines TRBV12-5 with TRBJ2-7, with D hard to call. CDR3 length: 11 residues. Germline-derived CDR1 and CDR2 are LGHNT and FRNRAP. Trimming removed 0 bases from V and 6 bases from J, with 3 bases in between. The CDR3 loop reads CASGLVTEQYF. As DNA, the CDR3 is TGTGCTAGTGGTTTGGTAACCGAGCAGTACTTC.

CDR3 coding DNA: TGTGCCAGCAGCTTAGGGCGAAGGGAGCAGTACTTC. It encodes CASSLGRREQYF. The chain links TRBV7-2 to TRBJ2-7, with D unclear. CDR3 length: 12 amino acids. Germline V gene lookup returns CDR1 SGHTA and CDR2 FQGNSA. Trimming removed 1 base at V and 7 bases at J, with 8 bases between.

A single count supports this clone. This chain uses TRBV6-5 with TRBJ2-5, with D maybe TRBD1 (5 bases). This CDR3 spans 14 amino acids. Germline CDR1 MNHEY, CDR2 SVGAGI. Trimming took 0 bases from V and 5 from J, leaving 10 bases between them. CDR3 protein: CASSYSRTMETQYF. The CDR3 DNA reads TGTGCCAGCAGTTACTCAAGGACAATGGAGACCCAGTACTTC.

This rearrangement joins TRBV5-5 to TRBJ2-1, with D perhaps matching TRBD2 (6 bases). Germline CDR1 reads SGHKS; CDR2 reads YYEKEE (reference sequence). V lost 6 bases to trimming and J lost 3 bases, with 19 bases between them. The CDR3 length is 16 residues. The CDR3 here is CASTKSGGFNYNEQFF. DNA for the CDR3: TGTGCCAGCACCAAGAGCGGAGGGTTCAACTACAATGAGCAGTTCTTC.

A few counts support this clone. Other DNA sequences in the sample encode the same CDR3. The chain carries TRBV2 and TRBJ1-5, with D perhaps matching TRBD1 (5 bases). Looked up from germline, CDR1 is SNHLY and CDR2 is FYNNEI. The CDR3 loop spans 14 amino acids. The germline V and J ends were trimmed by 6 bases and 2 bases, with 11 bases remaining between them. CDR3 sequence (DNA): TGTGCCAGCAGCTCACAGGCCGGCAATCAGCCCCAGCATTTT. Protein: CASSSQAGNQPQHF.

V and J are TRBV5-1 and TRBJ2-7, with 10 bases matching TRBD1. The length of the CDR3 is 16 residues. V trimming: 4 bases; J trimming: 5 bases; junction bases outside the gene matches: 12. Germline lookup yields CDR1 SGHRS and CDR2 YFSETQ. The CDR3 DNA reads as TGCGCCAGCAGCGCGGCTCCGGGACAGGGGTTCAACGAGCAGTACTTC. Translated, it gives CASSAAPGQGFNEQYF.

The chain has TRBV12-5 and TRBJ2-2; 9 nucleotides align to TRBD1. The V segment lost 4 bases and the J segment 3 bases; nucleotides outside the gene matches: 3. Per the germline V gene, CDR1 is LGHNT and CDR2 is FRNRAP. CDR3 length: 15 residues. The CDR3 is CASGSRTGDTGELFF. The DNA of the CDR3 is TGTGCTAGTGGTTCCCGGACAGGGGACACCGGGGAGCTGTTTTTT.

The chain employs TRBV27 and TRBJ2-5; TRBD2 aligns across 7 bases. Germline V CDR1 and CDR2: MNHEY, SMNVEV (reference sequence). The V gene end was trimmed by 5 bases and the J gene end by 2 bases; junction bases not matched to a gene: 11. This CDR3 region has 16 residues. DNA of the CDR3: TGTGCCAGCAGTCTACGAGCGGGGAGTCAGCAAGAGACCCAGTACTTC. Amino acids: CASSLRAGSQQETQYF.

This clone was seen only a few times. The genes are TRBV30 and TRBJ1-1, with 8 bases that match TRBD1. After removal of 3 bases from V and 1 base from J, the junction contained 7 bases not matched to a gene. Germline assignment: CDR1 GTSNPN and CDR2 SVGIG (reference sequence). This CDR3 spans 15 amino acids. CDR3 nucleotide sequence: TGTGCCTGGAGAGGACAGGGTGAGGCGAACACTGAAGCTTTCTTT. Translated, it gives CAWRGQGEANTEAFF.

This chain links TRBV11-3 with TRBJ1-1; 9 nucleotides agree with TRBD1. With V trimmed by 5 bases and J by 8 bases, 6 bases remained unmatched. Germline V gene lookup returns CDR1 SGHNT and CDR2 YENEEA. The CDR3 covers 13 residues. CDR3 sequence: CASSHGTGREAFF. The CDR3 region has the DNA TGTGCCAGCAGCCACGGGACAGGGCGAGAAGCTTTCTTT.

The V gene is TRBV5-5, the J gene TRBJ1-4; D is ambiguous. The CDR3 covers 14 residues. CDR1 and CDR2 (germline): SGHKS, YYEKEE (reference sequence). With 1 base removed from V and 7 bases from J, the gap between germline ends came to 11 bases. This CDR3 reads CASSLRATSEKLFF. The CDR3 DNA follows: TGTGCCAGCAGCTTGCGTGCCACAAGTGAAAAACTGTTTTTT.

The rearrangement uses TRBV7-9 and TRBJ2-5, with a possible D match to TRBD2 (7 bases). Trimming took off 2 bases at V and 2 bases at J, with 12 bases between the two ends. Germline CDR1 and CDR2: SEHNR and FQNEAQ (reference sequence). The CDR3 contains 15 residues. CDR3 in amino acids: CASSLMGGAQETQYF. The CDR3 region has the DNA TGTGCCAGCAGCTTAATGGGGGGGGCTCAAGAGACCCAGTACTTC.

The chain couples TRBV7-7 to TRBJ2-2; a weak D match, TRBD1 (5 bases). The V end lost 0 bases, the J end lost 3 bases, and 5 bases lay between the germline ends. The length of the CDR3 is 14 residues. CDR1 is SSHAT and CDR2 is FNYEAQ in the germline V gene (reference sequence). The CDR3 reads CASSLAQDTGELFF. Here the CDR3 DNA reads TGTGCCAGCAGCTTAGCACAGGACACCGGGGAGCTGTTTTTT.

Comments on this clone: Relative to the germline gene, one junction end is altered; a read error may explain this. This chain uses TRBV7-9 with TRBJ2-3, with D possibly called TRBD1 or TRBD2 (5 bases each). The CDR3 has 15 residues. Germline V gene data show CDR1 as SEHNR and CDR2 as FQNEAQ (reference sequence). CDR3 nucleotide sequence: TGTGCCAGCAGCCTAGCCGGGGCCCGAGTAGATACGCAGTATTTT. It codes for CASSLAGARVDTQYF.

This chain connects TRBV29-1 to TRBJ2-3, with D maybe TRBD1 (5 bases). Trimming pared 2 bases from V and 0 bases from J, leaving 12 bases between. This CDR3 is 15 amino acids long. Germline V CDR1 and CDR2: SQVTM, ANQGSEA. CDR3 region: CSVEPRVASTDTQYF. CDR3 in DNA: TGCAGCGTTGAACCCAGGGTGGCTAGCACAGATACGCAGTATTTT.

V is TRBV6-5 and J is TRBJ2-5, with a possible D match to TRBD1 (5 bases). The CDR3 has 16 residues. V lost 2 bases to trimming and J lost 5 bases, with 18 bases between them. Germline CDR1 MNHEY, CDR2 SVGAGI. The CDR3: CASSYRASRQLETQYF. The CDR3 region has the DNA TGTGCCAGCAGTTACCGGGCCTCTAGACAGCTCGAGACCCAGTACTTC.